This is a list of T cell receptor beta chains from one sample in a study of beta chain features in type 1 diabetes. Clones were read by immunoSEQ multiplex PCR, and TCRdb kept only the in-frame ones, dropping some. This sample carries some 240,000 clones, 16% of them seen once, and the ten largest clones take about 0.092%. Sequenced input: naive CD4+ T cells from blood. All receptors derive from a man aged 25-40 years with type 1 diabetes. The conserved cysteine and the conserved F or W are not part of the CDR3 here. D genes are given only for firm matches. Expanded clones are given a class, and other clones once, few, many or no size at all.

j_call d_call clone_size v_call cdr3_aa
TRBJ1-1 TRBD1 . TRBV15 ATSRNNRGLNTEAF
TRBJ2-5 . . TRBV10-3 ATTGPGRETQY
TRBJ2-1 . . TRBV30 AWSPKNEQF
TRBJ2-4 TRBD1 few TRBV9 ASTGTERGIQY
TRBJ1-5 . few TRBV7-2 ASSLQGNQPQH
TRBJ1-2 TRBD1 . TRBV29-1 SVNRDRDFYGYT
TRBJ2-2 . few TRBV29-1 SVGNGYEAGELF
TRBJ2-1 TRBD2 . TRBV7-9 ASSSYSGSSYNEQF
TRBJ2-1 . few TRBV29-1 SPSLPPYNEQF
TRBJ2-5 . few TRBV9 ASSVELGITQY
TRBJ1-1 . . TRBV29-1 SVDLRRLDTEAF
TRBJ2-3 TRBD2 few TRBV7-2 ASSRTSGRSDTQY
TRBJ2-3 . . TRBV7-3 ASSPGASASDTQY
TRBJ1-2 . few TRBV30 AWSNQQGLSGFYGYT
TRBJ2-7 . . TRBV4-1 ASSQDHPPYEQY
TRBJ2-3 . . TRBV29-1 SGSSIADTQY
TRBJ2-5 TRBD1 few TRBV30 AWSGTGRYRQY
TRBJ2-5 . . TRBV14 ASSQDLKTQY
TRBJ2-1 . . TRBV7-2 ASSLVSWDNNEQF
TRBJ2-1 . . TRBV7-9 ASSTLTSARGDEQF
TRBJ2-5 . . TRBV5-1 ASSALGGGGETQY
TRBJ2-3 . . TRBV29-1 SFQGSSTDTQY
TRBJ2-7 . few TRBV4-3 ASSQATRSSYEQY
TRBJ2-1 . . TRBV5-1 ASSLGQGGSYNEQF
TRBJ2-7 . few TRBV28 AVRASVTYEQY
TRBJ2-2 . few TRBV29-1 SVSSGPGGELF
TRBJ1-2 . . TRBV28 ASSLFQSNYGYT
TRBJ2-3 TRBD2 few TRBV29-1 SAGLESTDTQY
TRBJ1-2 . . TRBV27 ASSFDPENGYT
TRBJ2-7 . . TRBV5-1 ASSRDIYEQY
TRBJ2-5 . . TRBV5-4 ASSLSVEGETQY
TRBJ1-4 . . TRBV30 AWRGGTIEKLF
TRBJ2-7 TRBD2 few TRBV30 AWMASGSYEQY
TRBJ2-3 . . TRBV7-9 ASSLSYSTDTQY
TRBJ1-1 . . TRBV30 AWSGAGHEAF
TRBJ1-2 . few TRBV7-9 ASSFKGNYGYT
TRBJ2-5 TRBD1 . TRBV25-1 ASSDQGEAVTQY
TRBJ2-5 . few TRBV7-9 ASSLDIQETQY
TRBJ2-1 TRBD2 few TRBV9 ASTRGGREGNEQF
TRBJ1-1 . few TRBV29-1 SVESRMNTEAF
TRBJ1-2 . . TRBV28 ASSLGYYGYT
TRBJ2-1 . few TRBV30 AWNRVPSYNEQF
TRBJ2-1 . . TRBV29-1 SVVITSSYNEQF
TRBJ2-7 . . TRBV7-3 ASSLDQWSYEQY